A selection of T cell receptor beta chains follows, all from one sample in a study of T-cell memory formation after mild COVID-19. From the 5' RACE reads, TCRdb called clonotypes with MiXCR, one entry per CDR3 protein. The sample has 350,000 to 400,000 distinct CDR3 sequences, roughly 20% seen once. Sequenced sample: PBMCs or a T cell subset sorted from them (not recorded which). Receptors originate from an adult woman who had mild COVID-19 (a few samples of this study predate the infection). Cell type and time point are not known. Both conserved end residues are trimmed from each CDR3.

V gene: TRBV28
CDR3 length: 12
J gene: TRBJ1-5
CDR3 protein: ASSFVTGPQPQH

V gene: TRBV6-5
CDR3 length: 13
J gene: TRBJ2-5
CDR3 protein: ASSYGGTGGETQY

V gene: TRBV9
CDR3 length: 13
J gene: TRBJ2-1
CDR3 protein: ASSVGQGTYNEQF

V gene: TRBV11-1
CDR3 length: 12
J gene: TRBJ2-7
CDR3 protein: ASSPPGLSYEQY

V gene: TRBV18
CDR3 length: 14
J gene: TRBJ1-1
CDR3 protein: ASSPGTGVMGTEAF

V gene: TRBV27
CDR3 length: 12
J gene: TRBJ2-7
CDR3 protein: ASRLDRASYEQY

V gene: TRBV27
CDR3 length: 12
J gene: TRBJ2-7
CDR3 protein: ASSGLAGSYEQY

V gene: TRBV7-2
CDR3 length: 14
J gene: TRBJ1-2
CDR3 protein: ASSLVPLQATYGYT

V gene: TRBV2
CDR3 length: 12
J gene: TRBJ1-2
CDR3 protein: ASSGGTGAYGYT

V gene: TRBV2
CDR3 length: 13
J gene: TRBJ2-2
CDR3 protein: ASSNQGANTGELF

V gene: TRBV11-2
CDR3 length: 14
J gene: TRBJ2-2
CDR3 protein: ASSLVLAGANGELF

V gene: TRBV20-1
CDR3 length: 10
J gene: TRBJ1-2
CDR3 protein: SANYGDYGYT

V gene: TRBV24-1
CDR3 length: 12
J gene: TRBJ1-1
CDR3 protein: ATSQGKMNTEAF

V gene: TRBV11-2
CDR3 length: 13
J gene: TRBJ1-2
CDR3 protein: ASSIAGTGNYGYT

V gene: TRBV5-1
CDR3 length: 13
J gene: TRBJ1-3
CDR3 protein: ASSRETGPGNTIY

V gene: TRBV7-3
CDR3 length: 11
J gene: TRBJ2-7
CDR3 protein: ASSLSQGREQY

V gene: TRBV20-1
CDR3 length: 15
J gene: TRBJ2-7
CDR3 protein: SARVLSTRNYYYEQY

V gene: TRBV28
CDR3 length: 14
J gene: TRBJ2-4
CDR3 protein: ASSLDQRLAKNIQY

V gene: TRBV7-2
CDR3 length: 10
J gene: TRBJ2-7
CDR3 protein: ASSSPSYEQY

V gene: TRBV6-2/TRBV6-3
CDR3 length: 9
J gene: TRBJ2-7
CDR3 protein: ATSQGHEQY

V gene: TRBV9
CDR3 length: 13
J gene: TRBJ1-2
CDR3 protein: ASSVNGQGDHGYT

V gene: TRBV5-1
CDR3 length: 10
J gene: TRBJ1-1
CDR3 protein: ASSWAGAEAF

V gene: TRBV7-2
CDR3 length: 10
J gene: TRBJ2-5
CDR3 protein: ASSLAGSSQY

V gene: TRBV12-3/TRBV12-4
CDR3 length: 11
J gene: TRBJ1-2
CDR3 protein: ASSLRGLYGYT

V gene: TRBV7-6
CDR3 length: 13
J gene: TRBJ2-1
CDR3 protein: ASSHGQGALNEQF

V gene: TRBV9
CDR3 length: 11
J gene: TRBJ1-2
CDR3 protein: ASSPQGLYGYT

V gene: TRBV18
CDR3 length: 13
J gene: TRBJ2-7
CDR3 protein: ASSPRGHLSYEQY

V gene: TRBV5-1
CDR3 length: 14
J gene: TRBJ2-1
CDR3 protein: ASSLSPGRSYNEQF

V gene: TRBV5-1
CDR3 length: 11
J gene: TRBJ1-2
CDR3 protein: ASSQDRIYGYT

V gene: TRBV12-3/TRBV12-4
CDR3 length: 16
J gene: TRBJ2-6
CDR3 protein: ASSKSGTGSSGANVLT

V gene: TRBV6-6
CDR3 length: 11
J gene: TRBJ2-1
CDR3 protein: ASSYVRSGEQF

V gene: TRBV13
CDR3 length: 12
J gene: TRBJ1-1
CDR3 protein: ASTQPPDNTEAF

V gene: TRBV12-3/TRBV12-4
CDR3 length: 14
J gene: TRBJ2-6
CDR3 protein: ASSWGGAGGANVLT

V gene: TRBV18
CDR3 length: 13
J gene: TRBJ1-2
CDR3 protein: ASSPSRTGIYGYT

V gene: TRBV7-2
CDR3 length: 14
J gene: TRBJ2-2
CDR3 protein: ASTSLVRTNTGELF

V gene: TRBV14
CDR3 length: 10
J gene: TRBJ2-7
CDR3 protein: ASSQPSYEQY

V gene: TRBV5-1
CDR3 length: 15
J gene: TRBJ2-2
CDR3 protein: ASSLARTGRPSEELF

V gene: TRBV18
CDR3 length: 10
J gene: TRBJ2-3
CDR3 protein: ASSTRTDTQY

V gene: TRBV12-3/TRBV12-4
CDR3 length: 12
J gene: TRBJ2-4
CDR3 protein: ASTRGVAKNIQY

V gene: TRBV6-5
CDR3 length: 9
J gene: TRBJ2-7
CDR3 protein: ASTATAVEY

V gene: TRBV4-2
CDR3 length: 11
J gene: TRBJ2-5
CDR3 protein: ASSQDVRQTQY

V gene: TRBV20-1
CDR3 length: 11
J gene: TRBJ2-5
CDR3 protein: SGAEWQGETQY

V gene: TRBV4-1
CDR3 length: 10
J gene: TRBJ2-5
CDR3 protein: ASSGGVETQY

V gene: TRBV6-5
CDR3 length: 13
J gene: TRBJ1-2
CDR3 protein: ASSYSISGGYGYT

V gene: TRBV12-3/TRBV12-4
CDR3 length: 14
J gene: TRBJ1-1
CDR3 protein: ASSYNLGQGNTEAF

V gene: TRBV6-6
CDR3 length: 13
J gene: TRBJ1-4
CDR3 protein: ASSPADATNEKLF

V gene: TRBV12-3/TRBV12-4
CDR3 length: 11
J gene: TRBJ1-2
CDR3 protein: ASSPDGGRSYT

V gene: TRBV20-1
CDR3 length: 12
J gene: TRBJ2-7
CDR3 protein: SARGGTSGYEQY

V gene: TRBV7-9
CDR3 length: 15
J gene: TRBJ2-6
CDR3 protein: ASSWRGAFSGANVLT

V gene: TRBV5-1
CDR3 length: 14
J gene: TRBJ2-3
CDR3 protein: ASSLIEREHPDTQY

V gene: TRBV4-3
CDR3 length: 13
J gene: TRBJ2-3
CDR3 protein: ASSQRGTNTDTQY